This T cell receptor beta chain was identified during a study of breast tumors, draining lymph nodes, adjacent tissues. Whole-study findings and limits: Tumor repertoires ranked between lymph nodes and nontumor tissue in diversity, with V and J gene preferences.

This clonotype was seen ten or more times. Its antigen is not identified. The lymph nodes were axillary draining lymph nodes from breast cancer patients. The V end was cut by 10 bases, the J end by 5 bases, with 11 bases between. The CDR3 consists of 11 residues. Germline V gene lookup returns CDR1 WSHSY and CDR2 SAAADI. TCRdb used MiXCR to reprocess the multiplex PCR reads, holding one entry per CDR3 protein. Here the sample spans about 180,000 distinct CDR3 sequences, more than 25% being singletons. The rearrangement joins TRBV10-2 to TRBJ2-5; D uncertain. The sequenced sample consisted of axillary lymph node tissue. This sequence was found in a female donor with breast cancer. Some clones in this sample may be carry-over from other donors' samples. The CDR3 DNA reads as TGCGCCACCTCGGTTGCGGAGACCCAGTACTTC. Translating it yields CATSVAETQYF.